Below, 7 T cell receptor beta chains from the same sample are listed, as sequenced in a study of CXCR3-negative and CXCR3-positive naive CD8 T cells. Findings and limits, study-wide: Naive cells with CXCR3 showed TRB CDR3s that were more hydrophobic than those in CXCR3-negative naive cells.

Via 5' RACE with UMI labels, TRB cDNA libraries were prepared. From its re-call of the 5' RACE reads, TCRdb lists each CDR3 protein once, without DNA. The sample's table shows tens of thousands of distinct CDR3 sequences. The antigens for these receptors are not known. The sample was naive CXCR3+ CD8+ T cells from blood. The subset was: CD45RO-CCR7+CD27+CD95- naive CD8+ T cells expressing CXCR3 (TNR3+). The receptors shown here come from a human donor in good health. Some clones in this sample may be carry-over from other donors' samples.

V usage is TRBV7-8 and J usage is TRBJ2-2. The CDR3 is 13 amino acids. Germline V gene data show CDR1 as SGHVS and CDR2 as FQNEAQ. CDR3 loop: CANLGMDTGELFF.

V and J are TRBV7-6 and TRBJ2-3. This CDR3 has 14 residues. Germline CDR1 and CDR2: SGHVS and FNYEAQ. The CDR3 sequence: CASSPRGGLNTQYF.

The chain has TRBV21-1 and TRBJ2-7; TCRdb's D gene call, TRBD1, goes unchecked for lack of DNA. TRBV21-1 is a recognized pseudogene. The length of the CDR3 is 14 residues. The CDR3 loop reads CASGKGDRPDEQYF.

The V and J genes are TRBV4-1 and TRBJ2-7; checking the TCRdb D call of TRBD1 is not possible without DNA. Germline V lookup: CDR1 MGHRA, CDR2 YSYEKL. This CDR3 region has 13 residues. CDR3 loop: CASRNVGGGEQYF.

The gene calls are TRBV7-9 and TRBJ2-2. Looked up from germline, CDR1 is SEHNR and CDR2 is FQNEAQ (reference sequence). This CDR3 has 15 amino acids. CDR3 region: CASSLVEANTGELFF. Supplemented by reference TRBV7-9 and TRBJ2-2, the full variable domain reads DTGVSQNPRHKITKRGQNVTFRCDPISEHNRLYWYRQTLGQGPEFLTYFQNEAQLEKSRLLSDRFSAERPKGSFSTLEIQRTEQGDSAMYLCASSLVEANTGELFFGEGSRLTVL.

The V gene is TRBV28, the J gene TRBJ2-7; TCRdb lists TRBD1, though no DNA is available to test this call. CDR3 length: 15 amino acids. Germline lookup yields CDR1 MDHEN and CDR2 SYDVKM. CDR3 loop: CASNLDSRGEDEQYF. The full variable domain, its missing parts supplied by reference TRBV28 and TRBJ2-7, is DVKVTQSSRYLVKRTGEKVFLECVQDMDHENMFWYRQDPGLGLRLIYFSYDVKMKEKGDIPEGYSVSREKKERFSLILESASTNQTSMYLCASNLDSRGEDEQYFGPGTRLTVT.

V usage is TRBV21-1 and J usage is TRBJ2-7; without DNA, the TCRdb call of TRBD1 cannot be checked. TRBV21-1 is labeled a pseudogene. This CDR3 is built from 13 residues. The CDR3 here is CASKVGEDYEQYF.